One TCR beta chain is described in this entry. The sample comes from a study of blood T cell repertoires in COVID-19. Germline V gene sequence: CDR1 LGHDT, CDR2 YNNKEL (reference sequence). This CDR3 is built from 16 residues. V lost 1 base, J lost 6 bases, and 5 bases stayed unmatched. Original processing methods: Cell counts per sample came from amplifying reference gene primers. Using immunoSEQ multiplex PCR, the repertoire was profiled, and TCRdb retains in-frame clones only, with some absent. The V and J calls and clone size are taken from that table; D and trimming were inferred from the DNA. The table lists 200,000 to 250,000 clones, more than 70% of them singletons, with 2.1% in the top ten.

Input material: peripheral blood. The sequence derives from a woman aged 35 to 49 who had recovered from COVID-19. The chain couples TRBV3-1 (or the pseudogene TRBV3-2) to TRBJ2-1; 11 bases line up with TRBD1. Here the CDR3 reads CASSQGRTGGRNEQFF. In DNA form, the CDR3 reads TGTGCCAGCAGCCAAGGCAGGACAGGGGGCCGCAATGAGCAGTTCTTC.